This T cell receptor (beta chain) was recovered during a study of cytomegalovirus exposure and HLA in healthy donors. This clone was counted a few times. Researchers ran the PCR with 60 Vbeta and 13 Jbeta primers. Repertoires were generated with immunoSEQ multiplex PCR, while TCRdb's copy carries only in-frame clones and drops some. The sample lists approximately 150,000 clones; around 77% were seen once. The ends lost 5 bases at V and 3 bases at J; junction bases unmatched: 3. The germline V gene encodes CDR1 SNHLY and CDR2 FYNNEI. The CDR3 covers 16 residues. This clonotype originated in a man between 60 and 70 years old in good health and CMV-seronegative. The chain is built from TRBV2 and TRBJ2-2, with TRBD2 matching 13 bases. The sequencing sample was made of PBMCs. CDR3 DNA: TGTGCCAGCAGTAAAGGACTAGCGGGGGACACCGGGGAGCTGTTTTTT. Translation: CASSKGLAGDTGELFF. The full variable domain, its missing parts supplied by reference TRBV2 and TRBJ2-2, is EPEVTQTPSHQVTQMGQEVILRCVPISNHLYFYWYRQILGQKVEFLVSFYNNEISEKSEIFDDQFSVERPDGSNFTLKIRSTKLEDSAMYFCASSKGLAGDTGELFFGEGSRLTVL.